This entry is about one T cell receptor beta chain. Selection for sequencing was limited to patients who had shown CD8+CD57+ cell expansion by flow cytometry. All patients were therapy-naive when blood was sampled. The CDR3 has 14 residues. The germline V gene has CDR1 LNHDA and CDR2 SQIVND (reference sequence). V trimming: 9 bases; J trimming: 6 bases; junction bases outside the gene matches: 8. The record originates from a study of CD8+CD57+ T cells in acquired aplastic anemia. According to the study, genomic DNA was the template for TCR beta VDJ and CDR3 profiling. TCRdb re-analysed the reads in MiXCR, keeping a single row per CDR3 protein. This sample has about 150,000 distinct CDR3 sequences; less than 50% occur once, and the top ten carry under 40%.

The sample comprised sorted CD4+, CD8+, or CD8+CD57+ T cells (not recorded which) from PBMCs. The genes are TRBV19 and TRBJ1-5; TRBD1 matches at 10 bases. This clonotype was sampled from a human donor with aplastic anemia. The CDR3 spells CASRGQGTGQPQHF. In nucleotides, the CDR3 is TGTGCCAGCCGGGGACAGGGGACGGGTCAGCCCCAGCATTTT.